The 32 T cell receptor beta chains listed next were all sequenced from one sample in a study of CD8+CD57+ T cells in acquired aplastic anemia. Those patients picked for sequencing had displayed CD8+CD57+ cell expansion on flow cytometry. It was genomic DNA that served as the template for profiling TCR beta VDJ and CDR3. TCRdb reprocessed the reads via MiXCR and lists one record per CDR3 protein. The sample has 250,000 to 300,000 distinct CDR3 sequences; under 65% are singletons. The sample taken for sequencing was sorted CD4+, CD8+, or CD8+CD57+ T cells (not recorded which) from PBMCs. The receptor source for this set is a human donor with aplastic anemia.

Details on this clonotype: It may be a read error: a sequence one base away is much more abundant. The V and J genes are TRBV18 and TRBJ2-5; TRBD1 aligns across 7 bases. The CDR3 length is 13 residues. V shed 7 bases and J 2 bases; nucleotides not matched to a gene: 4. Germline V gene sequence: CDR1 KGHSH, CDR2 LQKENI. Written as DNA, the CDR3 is TGTGCCAGCTTACAGGGGCTTCAAGAGACCCAGTACTTC. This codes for CASLQGLQETQYF.

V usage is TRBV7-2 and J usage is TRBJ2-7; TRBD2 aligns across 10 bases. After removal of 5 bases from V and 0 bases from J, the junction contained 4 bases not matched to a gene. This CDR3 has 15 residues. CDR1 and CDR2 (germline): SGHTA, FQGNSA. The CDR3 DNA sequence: TGTGCCAGCAGCACCAGGACTAGCGGCTCCTACGAGCAGTACTTC. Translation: CASSTRTSGSYEQYF.

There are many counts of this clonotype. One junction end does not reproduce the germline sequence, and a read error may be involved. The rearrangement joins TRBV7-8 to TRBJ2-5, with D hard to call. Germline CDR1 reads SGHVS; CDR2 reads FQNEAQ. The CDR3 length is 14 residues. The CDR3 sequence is CASSLGPPQGTQYF. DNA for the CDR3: TGTGCCAGCAGCCTAGGACCTCCCCAAGGGACCCAGTACTTC.

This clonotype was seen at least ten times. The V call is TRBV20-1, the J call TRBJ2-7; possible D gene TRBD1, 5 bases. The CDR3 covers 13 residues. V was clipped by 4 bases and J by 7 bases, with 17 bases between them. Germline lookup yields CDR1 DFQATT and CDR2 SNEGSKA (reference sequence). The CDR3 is CSAIGQGFLEQYF. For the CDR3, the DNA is TGCAGTGCTATTGGGCAGGGATTCTTAGAGCAGTACTTC.

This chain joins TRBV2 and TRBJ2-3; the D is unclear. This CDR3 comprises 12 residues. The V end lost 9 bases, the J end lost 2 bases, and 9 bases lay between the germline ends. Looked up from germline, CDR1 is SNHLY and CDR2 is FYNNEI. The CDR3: CARRSTTDTQYF. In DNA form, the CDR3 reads TGTGCCAGAAGGTCGACCACAGATACGCAGTATTTT.

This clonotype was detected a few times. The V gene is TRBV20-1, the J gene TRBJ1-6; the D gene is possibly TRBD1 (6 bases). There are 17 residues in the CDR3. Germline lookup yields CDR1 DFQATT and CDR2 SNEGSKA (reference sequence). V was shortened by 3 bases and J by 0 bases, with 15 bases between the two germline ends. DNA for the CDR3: TGCAGTGCTAGCGTAGGGGGACGGAGCTCCTATAATTCACCCCTCCACTTT. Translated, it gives CSASVGGRSSYNSPLHF.

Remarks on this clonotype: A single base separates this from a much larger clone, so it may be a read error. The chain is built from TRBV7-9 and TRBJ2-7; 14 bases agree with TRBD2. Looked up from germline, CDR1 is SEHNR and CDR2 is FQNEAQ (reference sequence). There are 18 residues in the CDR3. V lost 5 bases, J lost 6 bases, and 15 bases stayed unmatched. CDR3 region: CASSPAGTSGRRVIEQYF. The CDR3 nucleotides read TGTGCCAGCAGCCCAGCCGGGACTAGCGGGAGAAGGGTAATCGAGCAGTACTTC.

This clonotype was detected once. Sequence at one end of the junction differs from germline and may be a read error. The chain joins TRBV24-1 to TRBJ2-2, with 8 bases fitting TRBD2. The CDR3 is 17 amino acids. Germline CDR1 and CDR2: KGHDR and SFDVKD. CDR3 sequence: CATSDLTSGTNTGELFF. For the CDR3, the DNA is TGTGCCACCAGTGATTTAACTAGCGGAACGAACACCGGAGAGCTGTTTTTT.

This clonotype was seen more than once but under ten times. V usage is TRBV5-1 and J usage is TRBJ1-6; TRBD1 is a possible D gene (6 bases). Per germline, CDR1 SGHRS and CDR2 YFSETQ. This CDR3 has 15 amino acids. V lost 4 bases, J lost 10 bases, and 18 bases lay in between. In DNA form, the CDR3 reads TGCGCCAGCAGCGAGAAACAGGGCAGCTCATCACCCCTCCACTTT. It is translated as CASSEKQGSSSPLHF.

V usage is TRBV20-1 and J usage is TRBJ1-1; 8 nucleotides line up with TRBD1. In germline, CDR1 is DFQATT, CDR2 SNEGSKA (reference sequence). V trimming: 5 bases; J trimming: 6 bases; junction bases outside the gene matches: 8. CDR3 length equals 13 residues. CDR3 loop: CSAGQGMVAEAFF. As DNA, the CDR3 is TGCAGTGCTGGACAGGGAATGGTGGCTGAAGCTTTCTTT.

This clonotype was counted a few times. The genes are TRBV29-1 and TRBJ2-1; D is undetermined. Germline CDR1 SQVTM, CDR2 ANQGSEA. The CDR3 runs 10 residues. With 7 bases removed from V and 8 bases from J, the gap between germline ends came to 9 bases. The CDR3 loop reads CSAKYDEQFF. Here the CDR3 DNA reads TGCAGCGCTAAGTATGATGAGCAGTTCTTC.

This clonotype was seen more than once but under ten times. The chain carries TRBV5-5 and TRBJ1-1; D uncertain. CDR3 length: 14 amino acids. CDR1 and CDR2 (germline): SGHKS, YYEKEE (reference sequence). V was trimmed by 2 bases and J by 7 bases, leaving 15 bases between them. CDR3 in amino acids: CASSLRQEFSEAFF. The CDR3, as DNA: TGTGCCAGCAGCTTACGCCAGGAATTTAGTGAAGCTTTCTTT. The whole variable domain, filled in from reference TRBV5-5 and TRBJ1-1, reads DAGVTQSPTHLIKTRGQQVTLRCSPISGHKSVSWYQQVLGQGPQFIFQYYEKEERGRGNFPDRFSARQFPNYSSELNVNALLLGDSALYLCASSLRQEFSEAFFGQGTRLTVV.

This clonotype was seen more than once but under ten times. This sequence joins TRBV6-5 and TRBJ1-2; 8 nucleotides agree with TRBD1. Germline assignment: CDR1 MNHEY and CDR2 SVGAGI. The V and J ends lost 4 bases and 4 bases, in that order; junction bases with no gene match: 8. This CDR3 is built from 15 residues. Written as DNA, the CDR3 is TGTGCCAGCAGTTTACAGACAGGGGCGATCTATGGCTACACCTTC. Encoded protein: CASSLQTGAIYGYTF.

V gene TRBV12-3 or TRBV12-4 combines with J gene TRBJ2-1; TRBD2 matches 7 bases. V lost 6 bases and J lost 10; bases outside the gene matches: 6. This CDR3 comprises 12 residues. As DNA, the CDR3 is TGTGCCAGCAGCCCGGGGAGGGAAGAGCAGTTCTTC. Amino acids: CASSPGREEQFF.

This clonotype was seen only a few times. DNA for the CDR3: TGCAGTGCTAGAGAGATGCCCTACGAGCAGTACTTC. This codes for CSAREMPYEQYF. The chain recombines TRBV20-1 with TRBJ2-7; no clear D gene. Germline V CDR1 and CDR2: DFQATT, SNEGSKA (reference sequence). Trimming shortened V by 0 bases and J by 2 bases, and 5 bases separated the two germline ends. This CDR3 spans 12 amino acids.

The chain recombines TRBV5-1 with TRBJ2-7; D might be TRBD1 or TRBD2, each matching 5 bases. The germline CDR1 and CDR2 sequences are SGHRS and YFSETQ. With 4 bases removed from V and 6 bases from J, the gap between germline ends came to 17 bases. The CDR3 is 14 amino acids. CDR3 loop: CASSPGGRGGEQYF. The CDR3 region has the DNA TGCGCCAGCAGCCCTGGGGGACGAGGAGGCGAGCAGTACTTC.

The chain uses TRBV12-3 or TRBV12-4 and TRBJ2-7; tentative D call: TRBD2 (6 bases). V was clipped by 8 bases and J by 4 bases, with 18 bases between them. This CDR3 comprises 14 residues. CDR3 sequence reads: CASLLTGGGYEQYF. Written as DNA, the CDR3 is TGTGCCAGCCTACTGACCGGGGGAGGTTACGAGCAGTACTTC.

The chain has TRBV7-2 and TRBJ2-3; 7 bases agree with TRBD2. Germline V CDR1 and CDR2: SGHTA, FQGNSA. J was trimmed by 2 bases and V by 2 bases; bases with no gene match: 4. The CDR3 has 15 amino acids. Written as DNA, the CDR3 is TGTGCCAGCAGCTTATTCGCGGGAGACACAGATACGCAGTATTTT. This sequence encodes CASSLFAGDTDTQYF.

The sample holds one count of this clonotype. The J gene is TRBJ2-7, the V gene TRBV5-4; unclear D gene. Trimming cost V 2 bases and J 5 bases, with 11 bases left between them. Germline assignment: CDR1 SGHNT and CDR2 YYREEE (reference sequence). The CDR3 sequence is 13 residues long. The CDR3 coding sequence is TGTGCCAGCAGCTTTGGGCAGCAGGACGAGCAGTACTTC. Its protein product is CASSFGQQDEQYF.

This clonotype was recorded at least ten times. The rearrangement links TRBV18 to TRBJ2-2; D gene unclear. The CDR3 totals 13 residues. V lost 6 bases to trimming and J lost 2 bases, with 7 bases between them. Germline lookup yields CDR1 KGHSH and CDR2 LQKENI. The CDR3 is CASSPQNTGELFF. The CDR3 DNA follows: TGTGCCAGCTCCCCTCAAAACACCGGGGAGCTGTTTTTT.

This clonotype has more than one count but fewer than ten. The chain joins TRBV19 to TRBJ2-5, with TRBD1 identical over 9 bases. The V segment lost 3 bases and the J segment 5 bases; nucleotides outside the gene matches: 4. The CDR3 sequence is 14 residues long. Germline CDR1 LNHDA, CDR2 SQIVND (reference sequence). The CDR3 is CASSMGQGWETQYF. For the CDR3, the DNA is TGTGCCAGTAGTATGGGACAGGGTTGGGAGACCCAGTACTTC.

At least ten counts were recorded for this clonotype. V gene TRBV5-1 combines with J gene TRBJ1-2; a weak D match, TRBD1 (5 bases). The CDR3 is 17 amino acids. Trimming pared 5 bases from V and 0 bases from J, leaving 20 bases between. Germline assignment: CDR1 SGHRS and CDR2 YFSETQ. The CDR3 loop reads CASSRGGGMEANYGYTF. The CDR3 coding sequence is TGCGCCAGCAGTCGTGGGGGGGGAATGGAAGCTAACTATGGCTACACCTTC.

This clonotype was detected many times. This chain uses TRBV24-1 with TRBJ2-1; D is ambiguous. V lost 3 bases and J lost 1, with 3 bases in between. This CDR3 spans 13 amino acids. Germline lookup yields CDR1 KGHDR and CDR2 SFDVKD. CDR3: CATSDPSYNEQFF. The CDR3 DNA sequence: TGTGCCACCAGTGATCCGTCCTACAATGAGCAGTTCTTC.

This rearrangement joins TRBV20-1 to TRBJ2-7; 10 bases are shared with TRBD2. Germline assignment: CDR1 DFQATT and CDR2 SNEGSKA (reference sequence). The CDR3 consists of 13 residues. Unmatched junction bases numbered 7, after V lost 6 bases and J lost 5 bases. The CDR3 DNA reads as TGCAGTGCAGGGGGACTAGCGAGGGACGAGCAGTACTTC. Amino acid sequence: CSAGGLARDEQYF.

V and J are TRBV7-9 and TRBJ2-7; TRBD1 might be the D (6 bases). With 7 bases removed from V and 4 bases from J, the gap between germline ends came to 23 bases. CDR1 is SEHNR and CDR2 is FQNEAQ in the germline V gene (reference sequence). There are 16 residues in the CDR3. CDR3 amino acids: CASNQIWDKQSYEQYF. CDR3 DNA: TGTGCCAGCAATCAAATCTGGGACAAACAGTCTTACGAGCAGTACTTC.

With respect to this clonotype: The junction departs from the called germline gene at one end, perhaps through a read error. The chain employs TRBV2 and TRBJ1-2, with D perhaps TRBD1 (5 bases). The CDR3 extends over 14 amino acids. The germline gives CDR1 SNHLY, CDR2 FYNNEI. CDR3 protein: CACSALQGLAGYTF. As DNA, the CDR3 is TGTGCCTGCAGTGCCCTCCAGGGTTTGGCTGGCTACACCTTC.

Written as DNA, the CDR3 is TGCAGCAGTAGCGGGGAGAGCACAGATACGCAGTATTTT. Translation gives CSSSGESTDTQYF. The chain has TRBV29-1 and TRBJ2-3; 8 nucleotides align to TRBD2. V dropped 8 bases and J dropped 0; count of bases not matched to a gene: 4. This CDR3 comprises 13 residues. CDR1 is SQVTM, CDR2 ANQGSEA, per germline.

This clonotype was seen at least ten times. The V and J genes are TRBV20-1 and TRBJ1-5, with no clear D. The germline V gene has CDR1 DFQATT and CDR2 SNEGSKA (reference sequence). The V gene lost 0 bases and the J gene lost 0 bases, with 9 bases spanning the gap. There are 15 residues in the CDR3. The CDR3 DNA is TGCAGTGCTAGAGATGGCAGCTATAGCAATCAGCCCCAGCATTTT. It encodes CSARDGSYSNQPQHF.

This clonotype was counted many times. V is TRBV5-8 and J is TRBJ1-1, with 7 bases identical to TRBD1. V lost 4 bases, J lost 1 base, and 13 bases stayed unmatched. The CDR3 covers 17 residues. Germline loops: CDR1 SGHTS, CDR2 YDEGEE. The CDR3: CASSPGGSPGENTEAFF. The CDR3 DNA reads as TGTGCCAGCAGCCCAGGGGGGTCTCCTGGGGAGAACACTGAAGCTTTCTTT. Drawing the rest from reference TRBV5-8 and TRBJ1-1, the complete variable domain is EAGVTQSPTHLIKTRGQQATLRCSPISGHTSVYWYQQALGLGLQFLLWYDEGEERNRGNFPPRFSGRQFPNYSSELNVNALELEDSALYLCASSPGGSPGENTEAFFGQGTRLTVV.

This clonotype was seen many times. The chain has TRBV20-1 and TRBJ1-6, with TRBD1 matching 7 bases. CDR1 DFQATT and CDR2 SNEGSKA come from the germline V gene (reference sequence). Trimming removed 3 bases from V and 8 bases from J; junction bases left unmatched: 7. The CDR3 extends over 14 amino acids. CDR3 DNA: TGCAGTGCTAGGCCCGGGACAGATGATTCACCCCTCCACTTT. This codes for CSARPGTDDSPLHF.

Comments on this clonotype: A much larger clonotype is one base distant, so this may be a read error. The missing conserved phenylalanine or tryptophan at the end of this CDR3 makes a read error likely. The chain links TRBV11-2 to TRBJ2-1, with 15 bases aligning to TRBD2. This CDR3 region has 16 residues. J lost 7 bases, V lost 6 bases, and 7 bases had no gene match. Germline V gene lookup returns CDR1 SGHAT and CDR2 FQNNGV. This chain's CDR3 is CASSPLGLAGGNEQFL. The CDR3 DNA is TGTGCCAGCAGTCCCCTCGGACTAGCGGGAGGGAATGAGCAGTTCCTC.

The CDR3 reads CASSRDRAGQPQHF. The CDR3 DNA follows: TGTGCCAGTAGTAGGGACAGGGCAGGCCAGCCCCAGCATTTT. The chain links TRBV19 to TRBJ1-5, with 9 positions matching TRBD1. Looked up from germline, CDR1 is LNHDA and CDR2 is SQIVND (reference sequence). After removal of 4 bases from V and 7 bases from J, the junction contained 5 bases not matched to a gene. The CDR3 loop spans 14 amino acids.